This TCR beta chain emerged from a study of T cells in Graves' hyperthyroidism and ophthalmopathy. Pregnant or lactating patients were excluded, as were those with uncontrolled infection or other autoimmune disease. RNA transcripts served as the template for amplifying TCR beta CDR3 regions. A set of HTBI primers served as the primers for a first-round RT-PCR of the TCR CDR3. TCRdb passed the multiplex PCR reads through MiXCR, listing each CDR3 protein once. The sample consists of 500,000 to 600,000 distinct CDR3 sequences, more than 45% of them appearing once. The CDR3 contains 13 residues. Looked up from germline, CDR1 is DFQATT and CDR2 is SNEGSKA (reference sequence). This clonotype was detected a few times. The antigen is not known. Study results and limitations: Expanded thyroid clonotypes (above 0.001) were mostly also found in blood.

Sequences were obtained from peripheral blood or thyroid tissue (not recorded which). The chain couples TRBV20-1 to TRBJ1-5; no firm D call. With the DNA end fitting TRBJ2-3 better, the J assignment may be wrong. The sequence was obtained from a woman between 18 and 29 years old with Graves' hyperthyroidism. CDR3 nucleotides: TGCAGTGCTAGTTCGTTTGACACAGATACGCAGTATTTT. Amino acids: CSASSFDTDTQYF.